The rows below give T cell receptor beta chains drawn from one sample of a study of blood T cell repertoires in COVID-19. Here immunoSEQ multiplex PCR was the method, and the copy in TCRdb shows in-frame clones only, minus some. The sample has roughly 73,000 clones; around 70% are singletons. Sequenced input: peripheral blood. Receptors originate from a man between 65 and 85 years old with acute or convalescent COVID-19. Both conserved end residues are part of each CDR3. The D gene is left open where the match is weak. Size values are once, few and many counts, or a class for expanded clones, and some rows have none.

v_gene: TRBV5-4; j_gene: TRBJ2-7; d_gene: TRBD2; abundance: .; CDR3nt: TGTGCCAGCAGCCCCCATGTAGCGGGGGGATACGAGCAGTACTTC; CDR3aa: CASSPHVAGGYEQYF
v_gene: TRBV5-1; j_gene: TRBJ2-2; d_gene: TRBD1; abundance: .; CDR3nt: TGCGCCAGCAGCCCGTTTCAGGGGGCGGCGAACACCGGGGAGCTGTTTTTT; CDR3aa: CASSPFQGAANTGELFF
v_gene: TRBV7-2; j_gene: TRBJ2-7; d_gene: TRBD2; abundance: .; CDR3nt: TGTGCCAGCAGCTTAGTGGCGGGAGAAACCTACGAGCAGTACTTC; CDR3aa: CASSLVAGETYEQYF
v_gene: TRBV2; j_gene: TRBJ1-2; d_gene: .; abundance: few; CDR3nt: TGTGCCAGCAGAGCCTTGACAGATTCTGGCTACACCTTC; CDR3aa: CASRALTDSGYTF
v_gene: TRBV28; j_gene: TRBJ1-6; d_gene: .; abundance: .; CDR3nt: TGTGCCAGCAGTTTATTGGGCGGTTCGGGGTCACCCCTCCACTTT; CDR3aa: CASSLLGGSGSPLHF
v_gene: TRBV7-9; j_gene: TRBJ2-1; d_gene: TRBD2; abundance: .; CDR3nt: TGTGCCAGCAGCTTAGAACGGGAGGTTGATGAGCAGTTCTTC; CDR3aa: CASSLEREVDEQFF
v_gene: TRBV7-3; j_gene: TRBJ1-1; d_gene: .; abundance: .; CDR3nt: TGTGCCAGCAGCAGCCTAGGGAACACTGAAGCTTTCTTT; CDR3aa: CASSSLGNTEAFF
v_gene: TRBV21-1; j_gene: TRBJ2-1; d_gene: .; abundance: .; CDR3nt: TGTGCCAGCAGCAAGACCAGGACTAGCGGGAGGTCGAATGAGCAGTTCTTC; CDR3aa: CASSKTRTSGRSNEQFF
v_gene: TRBV4-2; j_gene: TRBJ2-7; d_gene: TRBD2; abundance: .; CDR3nt: TGTGCCAGCAGCCAAGCGGTAGCGGGGGGCTACGAGCAGTACTTC; CDR3aa: CASSQAVAGGYEQYF
v_gene: TRBV7-8; j_gene: TRBJ2-3; d_gene: .; abundance: .; CDR3nt: TGTGCCAGCAGCTTAATGTCCAGAAGCACAGATACGCAGTATTTT; CDR3aa: CASSLMSRSTDTQYF
v_gene: TRBV7-3; j_gene: TRBJ2-2; d_gene: .; abundance: .; CDR3nt: TGTGCCAGCAGCTCTTTATACACCGGGGAGCTGTTTTTT; CDR3aa: CASSSLYTGELFF
v_gene: TRBV18; j_gene: TRBJ2-3; d_gene: .; abundance: .; CDR3nt: TGTGCCAGCTCACCGCGAGCGAGAGATACGCAGTATTTT; CDR3aa: CASSPRARDTQYF
v_gene: TRBV24-1; j_gene: TRBJ2-1; d_gene: .; abundance: .; CDR3nt: TGTGCCACCAGTGATTTGGGGCTGGGCAACAATGAGCAGTTCTTC; CDR3aa: CATSDLGLGNNEQFF
v_gene: TRBV6-5; j_gene: TRBJ2-7; d_gene: TRBD1; abundance: .; CDR3nt: TGTGCCAGCAGTTCCCGGACAGGGGGCTACGAGCAGTACTTC; CDR3aa: CASSSRTGGYEQYF
v_gene: TRBV11-2; j_gene: TRBJ2-3; d_gene: .; abundance: .; CDR3nt: TGTGCCAGCAGCTTAGACATGAGCACAGATACGCAGTATTTT; CDR3aa: CASSLDMSTDTQYF
v_gene: TRBV28; j_gene: TRBJ1-1; d_gene: .; abundance: few; CDR3nt: TGTGCCAGCTCTCCAGGGGAGGGGACTGAAGCTTTCTTT; CDR3aa: CASSPGEGTEAFF
v_gene: TRBV2; j_gene: TRBJ2-1; d_gene: TRBD2; abundance: .; CDR3nt: TGTGCCAGCACCGGACTAGCGGCCCTGAATGAGCAGTTCTTC; CDR3aa: CASTGLAALNEQFF
v_gene: TRBV3-1/TRBV3-2; j_gene: TRBJ1-5; d_gene: .; abundance: .; CDR3nt: TGTGCCAGCAGCCAAGGCGTTGATCAGCCCCAGCATTTT; CDR3aa: CASSQGVDQPQHF
v_gene: TRBV5-1; j_gene: TRBJ2-5; d_gene: TRBD1; abundance: .; CDR3nt: TGCGCCAGCGGGGGGACAGGCTCCCAAGAGACCCAGTACTTC; CDR3aa: CASGGTGSQETQYF
v_gene: TRBV7-7; j_gene: TRBJ2-1; d_gene: TRBD2; abundance: .; CDR3nt: TGTGCTAGCAGCGGACTAGCGGGGGATGAGCAGTTCTTC; CDR3aa: CASSGLAGDEQFF
v_gene: TRBV7-2; j_gene: TRBJ2-7; d_gene: TRBD2; abundance: .; CDR3nt: TGTGCCAGCAGCGTATCTGCGGGGACTAAAAGCTCCTACGAGCAGTACTTC; CDR3aa: CASSVSAGTKSSYEQYF
v_gene: TRBV5-6; j_gene: TRBJ1-1; d_gene: .; abundance: .; CDR3nt: TGTGCCAGCAGCTTGAAGGCGGGGGCTGAAGCTTTCTTT; CDR3aa: CASSLKAGAEAFF
v_gene: TRBV28; j_gene: TRBJ2-1; d_gene: TRBD2; abundance: few; CDR3nt: TGTGCCAGCAACTTATTAGCGGGATGGGGCAATGAGCAGTTCTTC; CDR3aa: CASNLLAGWGNEQFF
v_gene: TRBV7-8; j_gene: TRBJ2-7; d_gene: TRBD1; abundance: .; CDR3nt: TGTGCCAGCAGCTCACGGACAGGGGCCTCCTACGAGCAGTACTTC; CDR3aa: CASSSRTGASYEQYF
v_gene: TRBV4-1; j_gene: TRBJ2-1; d_gene: TRBD2; abundance: .; CDR3nt: TGCGCCAGCAGCCCTTTGGGGGGGGAATCCTCCTACAATGAGCAGTTCTTC; CDR3aa: CASSPLGGESSYNEQFF
v_gene: TRBV3-1/TRBV3-2; j_gene: TRBJ2-2; d_gene: TRBD2; abundance: .; CDR3nt: TGTGCCAGCAGCCAAGATCTGGGACTAGCGGGAAACACCGGGGAGCTGTTTTTT; CDR3aa: CASSQDLGLAGNTGELFF
v_gene: TRBV9; j_gene: TRBJ2-1; d_gene: TRBD2; abundance: .; CDR3nt: TGTGCCAGCAGCGTAGACCGTCGGGGGGCCTACAATGAGCAGTTCTTC; CDR3aa: CASSVDRRGAYNEQFF
v_gene: TRBV7-9; j_gene: TRBJ2-7; d_gene: TRBD2; abundance: .; CDR3nt: TGTGCCAGCAGCTTGGGACTAGCGGGAGGGCAAAGCGAGCAGTACTTC; CDR3aa: CASSLGLAGGQSEQYF
v_gene: TRBV27; j_gene: TRBJ2-7; d_gene: TRBD2; abundance: .; CDR3nt: TGTGCCAGCAGTCGACAGACTAGCGGTATATCCTACGAGCAGTACTTC; CDR3aa: CASSRQTSGISYEQYF
v_gene: TRBV19; j_gene: TRBJ2-3; d_gene: TRBD2; abundance: .; CDR3nt: TGTGCCAGTAGTAACGGCGCCGCTAGCGGGAAAGTAGATACGCAGTATTTT; CDR3aa: CASSNGAASGKVDTQYF
v_gene: TRBV28; j_gene: TRBJ1-2; d_gene: TRBD1; abundance: .; CDR3nt: TGTGCCAGCAGTTTGGTATTGACAGGGAATAACTATGGCTACACCTTC; CDR3aa: CASSLVLTGNNYGYTF
v_gene: TRBV7-9; j_gene: TRBJ2-7; d_gene: TRBD2; abundance: once; CDR3nt: TGTGCCAGCAGGGGGACTAGCGGAACCCCCTACGAGCAGTACTTC; CDR3aa: CASRGTSGTPYEQYF
v_gene: TRBV3-1/TRBV3-2; j_gene: TRBJ2-7; d_gene: TRBD1; abundance: .; CDR3nt: TGTGCCAGCAGCCGGGGACAGGGAGGGTCGTACGAGCAGTACTTC; CDR3aa: CASSRGQGGSYEQYF
v_gene: TRBV6-5; j_gene: TRBJ2-1; d_gene: TRBD1; abundance: .; CDR3nt: TGTGCCAGCAGTATGTCCGGGACAGGCGACAATGAGCAGTTCTTC; CDR3aa: CASSMSGTGDNEQFF
v_gene: TRBV6-6; j_gene: TRBJ1-2; d_gene: .; abundance: .; CDR3nt: TGTGCCAGCAGTTACCAGGAGGGAAACTATGGCTACACCTTC; CDR3aa: CASSYQEGNYGYTF
v_gene: TRBV5-1; j_gene: TRBJ2-1; d_gene: TRBD2; abundance: .; CDR3nt: TGCGCCAGCAGCTTGACAGCGGGAGGCTACAATGAGCAGTTCTTC; CDR3aa: CASSLTAGGYNEQFF
v_gene: TRBV24-1; j_gene: TRBJ2-3; d_gene: .; abundance: .; CDR3nt: TGTGCCACCAGTGATTCGCCAGGCCGCACAGATACGCAGTATTTT; CDR3aa: CATSDSPGRTDTQYF
v_gene: TRBV11-3; j_gene: TRBJ2-1; d_gene: TRBD2; abundance: .; CDR3nt: TGTGCCAGCAGCTACGCCGGGACTAGCTCCCCCTCAAATGAGCAGTTCTTC; CDR3aa: CASSYAGTSSPSNEQFF
v_gene: TRBV7-3; j_gene: TRBJ2-1; d_gene: TRBD2; abundance: .; CDR3nt: TGTGCCAGCAGCTTTGGTAGCGGGAGGGGACACAATGAGCAGTTCTTC; CDR3aa: CASSFGSGRGHNEQFF
v_gene: TRBV15; j_gene: TRBJ1-3; d_gene: .; abundance: .; CDR3nt: TGTGCCACCAGCACTGATTACATATCTGGAAACACCATATATTTT; CDR3aa: CATSTDYISGNTIYF
v_gene: TRBV11-1; j_gene: TRBJ1-3; d_gene: TRBD1; abundance: .; CDR3nt: TGTGCCAGCAGCTTGACAGGGTCTGGAAACACCATATATTTT; CDR3aa: CASSLTGSGNTIYF
v_gene: TRBV7-9; j_gene: TRBJ2-7; d_gene: TRBD2; abundance: .; CDR3nt: TGTGCCAGCAGCTTACGGGAGGACGAGCAGTACTTC; CDR3aa: CASSLREDEQYF
v_gene: TRBV18; j_gene: TRBJ2-7; d_gene: .; abundance: .; CDR3nt: TGTGCCAGCTCACCACCGGACAGGGAGGGCGAGCAGTACTTC; CDR3aa: CASSPPDREGEQYF
v_gene: TRBV19; j_gene: TRBJ2-7; d_gene: TRBD1; abundance: few; CDR3nt: TGTGCCAGTAGTCCTTCTGACAGGGTCGAGCAGTACTTC; CDR3aa: CASSPSDRVEQYF
v_gene: TRBV9; j_gene: TRBJ2-2; d_gene: .; abundance: .; CDR3nt: TGTGCCAGCAGCGTACTGGGACTCTCCCCCTTGAACACCGGGGAGCTGTTTTTT; CDR3aa: CASSVLGLSPLNTGELFF
v_gene: TRBV7-3; j_gene: TRBJ1-2; d_gene: TRBD1; abundance: .; CDR3nt: TGTGCCAGCAGCCAGGACAGGAACTATGGCTACACCTTC; CDR3aa: CASSQDRNYGYTF
v_gene: TRBV19; j_gene: TRBJ1-3; d_gene: .; abundance: .; CDR3nt: TGTGCCAGTAGTATCCGGACAGACTACTCTGGAAACACCATATATTTT; CDR3aa: CASSIRTDYSGNTIYF
v_gene: TRBV6-5; j_gene: TRBJ2-4; d_gene: .; abundance: .; CDR3nt: TGTGCCAGCAGTCCCACCTCCGGGGGCAAAAACATTCAGTACTTC; CDR3aa: CASSPTSGGKNIQYF
v_gene: TRBV4-2; j_gene: TRBJ2-1; d_gene: TRBD2; abundance: .; CDR3nt: TGTGCCAGCAGCCCCCTCGGACTAGCGGACTCCTACAATGAGCAGTTCTTC; CDR3aa: CASSPLGLADSYNEQFF
v_gene: TRBV18; j_gene: TRBJ2-1; d_gene: TRBD1; abundance: .; CDR3nt: TGTGCCAGCTCCCAGGGACAGGGTACAAGCTCCTACAATGAGCAGTTCTTC; CDR3aa: CASSQGQGTSSYNEQFF
v_gene: TRBV25-1; j_gene: TRBJ2-5; d_gene: TRBD2; abundance: .; CDR3nt: TGTGCCAGCAGTGCCTCACTAGCGTCAGAGACCCAGTACTTC; CDR3aa: CASSASLASETQYF
v_gene: TRBV18; j_gene: TRBJ2-2; d_gene: TRBD2; abundance: many; CDR3nt: TGTGCCAGCTCACCACCGGCTAGCGGGAGTTCCGGGGAGCTGTTTTTT; CDR3aa: CASSPPASGSSGELFF
v_gene: TRBV5-8; j_gene: TRBJ2-3; d_gene: TRBD1; abundance: .; CDR3nt: TGTGCCAGCAGCCCCAGACAGGGGAGCGCAGATACGCAGTATTTT; CDR3aa: CASSPRQGSADTQYF
v_gene: TRBV9; j_gene: TRBJ1-1; d_gene: .; abundance: .; CDR3nt: TGTGCCAGCAGCTCCCAGGTGAACACTGAAGCTTTCTTT; CDR3aa: CASSSQVNTEAFF
v_gene: TRBV7-2; j_gene: TRBJ1-6; d_gene: .; abundance: .; CDR3nt: TGTGCCAGCAGCCCTCATAGTCCCGGGGGAGGATCACCCCTCCACTTT; CDR3aa: CASSPHSPGGGSPLHF